Listed below are T cell receptor beta chains from one sample, sequenced in a study of blood T cell repertoires in COVID-19. TCRdb's table, derived via immunoSEQ multiplex PCR, lists solely in-frame clones and lacks some. The sample shows roughly 100,000 clones, 91% of them seen only once. The sample was peripheral blood. The source of these receptors is a human donor in a cohort sampled during active COVID-19. The CDR3 runs from the conserved cysteine through the conserved F or W. Each record gives: V gene, J gene, clone size, CDR3 protein. Clone size is given for some rows only: seen once, a few or many times, or a class if the clone is expanded.

>TRBV18|TRBJ1-5|NA
CASSESMQPQHF
>TRBV6-2/TRBV6-3|TRBJ2-7|NA
CASSYQRQEPSYEQYF
>TRBV2|TRBJ2-3|NA
CASSIQTSADTQYF
>TRBV4-2|TRBJ2-7|NA
CASSQTGSLYEQYF
>TRBV11-2|TRBJ1-2|NA
CASSSHRRDTTNYGYTF
>TRBV28|TRBJ2-7|few
CASSLYSGRAGSSYEQYF
>TRBV2|TRBJ2-7|NA
CASSREQGAYEQYF
>TRBV6-5|TRBJ2-1|NA
CASRTLAGPNNEQFF
>TRBV19|TRBJ2-5|NA
CASSARQASQETQYF
>TRBV30|TRBJ1-1|once
CAWSVGVGTEAFF
>TRBV2|TRBJ2-3|once
CASGRQRGAATDTQYF
>TRBV11-2|TRBJ1-6|NA
CASSLYGQSNYLHF
>TRBV19|TRBJ2-7|NA
CASSIGHRGLYEQYF
>TRBV2|TRBJ1-4|NA
CASGTGDNNEKLFF
>TRBV4-1|TRBJ1-5|NA
CASSQEGQGSHQPQHF
>TRBV5-1|TRBJ2-3|NA
CASSWTGGSVVDTQYF
>TRBV19|TRBJ1-3|NA
CASSSGTNSGNTIYF
>TRBV13|TRBJ2-2|NA
CASSLGGLGVGELFF
>TRBV6-1|TRBJ2-5|NA
CASSDVAGLKETQYF
>TRBV13|TRBJ2-1|NA
CASSLEGVGFYNEQFF
>TRBV24-1|TRBJ2-1|NA
CATSDFPSGRAIGEQFF
>TRBV7-9|TRBJ2-1|NA
CASSSLNGRGGIYNEQFF
>TRBV6-1|TRBJ2-1|NA
CASSEPGLPGNEQFF